These T cell receptor beta chains were read from a single sample in a study of long-term antiretroviral therapy in people with HIV. The protocol was immunoSEQ multiplex PCR, while the TCRdb copy is restricted to in-frame clones and leaves out a portion. The sample includes approximately 35,000 clones, approximately 94% seen only once; the top ten take roughly 3.9%. The sequences come from unsorted PBMCs, collected 4.1 years after starting antiretroviral therapy. The receptors derive from a woman in her forties or fifties with HIV. Both conserved end residues are part of each CDR3. A D gene is named only where the DNA matches it firmly. Rows give clone size only sometimes, using once, few, many, or a class for an expanded clone.

j_call: TRBJ2-5
v_call: TRBV29-1
d_call: TRBD1
clone_size: -
cdr3_nt: TGCAGCGTTGCCGAACAGGGGCAAGAGACCCAGTACTTC
cdr3_aa: CSVAEQGQETQYF

j_call: TRBJ1-1
v_call: TRBV30
d_call: TRBD1
clone_size: -
cdr3_nt: TGTGCCAGGAAGAACCATTTGAGGGGGCAGAACACTGAAGCTTTCTTT
cdr3_aa: CARKNHLRGQNTEAFF

j_call: TRBJ2-1
v_call: TRBV5-5
d_call: TRBD1
clone_size: -
cdr3_nt: TGTGCCAGCAGCTTGGGGATGGGGACAGCCAATGAGCAGTTCTTC
cdr3_aa: CASSLGMGTANEQFF

j_call: TRBJ1-6
v_call: TRBV27
d_call: TRBD1
clone_size: -
cdr3_nt: TGTGCCAGCAGTAAGACAGGGATCTCCTATAATTCACCCCTCCACTTT
cdr3_aa: CASSKTGISYNSPLHF

j_call: TRBJ1-1
v_call: TRBV30
d_call: TRBD1
clone_size: -
cdr3_nt: TGTGCCTGGAGTTCTGGACAGGCGGACACTGAAGCTTTCTTT
cdr3_aa: CAWSSGQADTEAFF

j_call: TRBJ1-2
v_call: TRBV15
d_call: TRBD1
clone_size: -
cdr3_nt: TGTGCCACCAGCAGATCGCTCGGACAGGGCTATGGCTACACCTTC
cdr3_aa: CATSRSLGQGYGYTF

j_call: TRBJ1-1
v_call: TRBV7-7
d_call: TRBD1
clone_size: -
cdr3_nt: TGTGCTAGCAGCGCTGACAGGGACACTGAAGCTTTCTTT
cdr3_aa: CASSADRDTEAFF

j_call: TRBJ1-1
v_call: TRBV27
d_call: -
clone_size: once
cdr3_nt: TGTGCCAGCAAACAGATGATGAACACTGAAGCTTTCTTT
cdr3_aa: CASKQMMNTEAFF

j_call: TRBJ2-3
v_call: TRBV7-8
d_call: TRBD2
clone_size: once
cdr3_nt: TGTGCCAGCAGCAGAAAGACTAGCGGAGATACGCAGTATTTT
cdr3_aa: CASSRKTSGDTQYF

j_call: TRBJ1-1
v_call: TRBV10-1
d_call: TRBD1
clone_size: -
cdr3_nt: TGCGCCAGCTCGGAGGGGGCAGGGGACAACACTGAAGCTTTCTTT
cdr3_aa: CASSEGAGDNTEAFF

j_call: TRBJ1-6
v_call: TRBV5-1
d_call: -
clone_size: -
cdr3_nt: TGCGCCAGCAGCCCCGGCGGCCGGAATAACGGTTCACCCCTCCACTTT
cdr3_aa: CASSPGGRNNGSPLHF

j_call: TRBJ1-6
v_call: TRBV21-1
d_call: -
clone_size: once
cdr3_nt: TGTGCCAGCAGCAAACCGTTTGGTCGATATACAGTTCACTTT
cdr3_aa: CASSKPFGRYTVHF

j_call: TRBJ2-5
v_call: TRBV5-1
d_call: TRBD2
clone_size: -
cdr3_nt: TGCGCCAGCTCGAAGGGACTAGTCTTTCTCCAAGAGACCCAGTACTTC
cdr3_aa: CASSKGLVFLQETQYF

j_call: TRBJ2-1
v_call: TRBV10-2
d_call: -
clone_size: -
cdr3_nt: TGCGCCAGCAGGCCCGAACAGGGACGCAATGAGCAGTTCTTC
cdr3_aa: CASRPEQGRNEQFF

j_call: TRBJ2-7
v_call: TRBV7-8
d_call: -
clone_size: once
cdr3_nt: TGTGCCAGCAGCTGGGGACACGACTACGAGCAGTACTTC
cdr3_aa: CASSWGHDYEQYF

j_call: TRBJ2-5
v_call: TRBV27
d_call: TRBD2
clone_size: -
cdr3_nt: TGTGCCGCGGGGGGTCCCAACCAAGAGACCCAGTACTTC
cdr3_aa: CAAGGPNQETQYF

j_call: TRBJ1-1
v_call: TRBV5-1
d_call: TRBD1
clone_size: -
cdr3_nt: TGCGCCAGCAGCTTGGGGGACAGGGGGGTCACTGAAGCTTTCTTT
cdr3_aa: CASSLGDRGVTEAFF

j_call: TRBJ2-5
v_call: TRBV27
d_call: -
clone_size: -
cdr3_nt: TGTGCCAGCAGTTTTGCGGGGACCCAAGAGACCCAGTACTTC
cdr3_aa: CASSFAGTQETQYF

j_call: TRBJ1-2
v_call: TRBV11-2
d_call: -
clone_size: -
cdr3_nt: TGTGCCAGCAGCTTACACGGGGGGTCAACGGCTCGGCTCGCCTATGGCTACACCTTC
cdr3_aa: CASSLHGGSTARLAYGYTF

j_call: TRBJ1-2
v_call: TRBV6-6
d_call: -
clone_size: -
cdr3_nt: TGTGCCAGCAGTTACATCGGCGATGGCTACACCTTC
cdr3_aa: CASSYIGDGYTF

j_call: TRBJ2-3
v_call: TRBV10-3
d_call: -
clone_size: -
cdr3_nt: TGTGCCATCAGTGACTTAGGAGATACGCAGTATTTT
cdr3_aa: CAISDLGDTQYF

j_call: TRBJ2-4
v_call: TRBV7-2
d_call: TRBD1
clone_size: -
cdr3_nt: TGTGCCAGCAGCTTAGACAGGGGTTACATTCAGTACTTC
cdr3_aa: CASSLDRGYIQYF

j_call: TRBJ1-4
v_call: TRBV18
d_call: -
clone_size: -
cdr3_nt: TGTGCCAGCTCACCACGAGCGCAGGGGAGGACTAATGAAAAACTGTTTTTT
cdr3_aa: CASSPRAQGRTNEKLFF

j_call: TRBJ2-7
v_call: TRBV6-1
d_call: TRBD1
clone_size: -
cdr3_nt: TGTGCCAGCAGTGAAGGGGGGACAGGCGTGCACGAGCAGTACTTC
cdr3_aa: CASSEGGTGVHEQYF

j_call: TRBJ2-7
v_call: TRBV28
d_call: -
clone_size: -
cdr3_nt: TGTGCCAGCAGTCCCGCCGGACTATGGCAGTACTTC
cdr3_aa: CASSPAGLWQYF

j_call: TRBJ1-2
v_call: TRBV29-1
d_call: -
clone_size: -
cdr3_nt: TGCAGCGTTGAAGATCCACGGACTGCCTATGGCTACACCTTC
cdr3_aa: CSVEDPRTAYGYTF

j_call: TRBJ1-1
v_call: TRBV5-1
d_call: -
clone_size: once
cdr3_nt: TGCGCCAGCAGCTTGGCCTGGAACACTGAAGCTTTCTTT
cdr3_aa: CASSLAWNTEAFF

j_call: TRBJ2-3
v_call: TRBV2
d_call: TRBD2
clone_size: once
cdr3_nt: TGTGCCAGCACCCCCGGACTAGCGGGGGGCACAGATACGCAGTATTTT
cdr3_aa: CASTPGLAGGTDTQYF

j_call: TRBJ1-5
v_call: TRBV19
d_call: TRBD1
clone_size: once
cdr3_nt: TGTGCCAGTAGTATACACAGGGGTAGCAATCAGCCCCAGCATTTT
cdr3_aa: CASSIHRGSNQPQHF

j_call: TRBJ2-7
v_call: TRBV5-1
d_call: TRBD1
clone_size: -
cdr3_nt: TGCGCCAGCAGCTTGTATGGGACAGGGCTTCTCACCGAGCAGTACTTC
cdr3_aa: CASSLYGTGLLTEQYF

j_call: TRBJ1-1
v_call: TRBV6-1
d_call: -
clone_size: -
cdr3_nt: TGTGCCAGCAGTGGGAGAGGGGGAGAGACTGAAGCTTTCTTT
cdr3_aa: CASSGRGGETEAFF

j_call: TRBJ2-7
v_call: TRBV5-4
d_call: TRBD2
clone_size: -
cdr3_nt: TGTGCCAGCAGCTGGCAAGGGGAGGGCCGCGAGCAGTACTTC
cdr3_aa: CASSWQGEGREQYF

j_call: TRBJ2-1
v_call: TRBV11-2
d_call: -
clone_size: -
cdr3_nt: TGTGCCAGCAGCTTAGATAACAGCGCCTACAATGAGCAGTTCTTC
cdr3_aa: CASSLDNSAYNEQFF

j_call: TRBJ2-7
v_call: TRBV19
d_call: -
clone_size: -
cdr3_nt: TGTGCCAGTAGTGAAATCGGGAGCCAGAGAGAAGAGCAGTACTTC
cdr3_aa: CASSEIGSQREEQYF

j_call: TRBJ1-5
v_call: TRBV19
d_call: -
clone_size: -
cdr3_nt: TGTGCCAGTAGTATGTGGGGAGGCAATCAGCCCCAGCATTTT
cdr3_aa: CASSMWGGNQPQHF

j_call: TRBJ2-1
v_call: TRBV7-3
d_call: TRBD2
clone_size: -
cdr3_nt: TGTGCCAGCAGCCCGCTAGCGGGGGGCGTGTACAATGAGCAGTTCTTC
cdr3_aa: CASSPLAGGVYNEQFF

j_call: TRBJ1-1
v_call: TRBV19
d_call: TRBD1
clone_size: -
cdr3_nt: TGTGCCAGTAGTATATCGAACAGGGGGACGAACACTGAAGCTTTCTTT
cdr3_aa: CASSISNRGTNTEAFF

j_call: TRBJ2-7
v_call: TRBV6-5
d_call: -
clone_size: -
cdr3_nt: TGTGCCAGCAGTTACTCCGCGCGTAGTTACGAGCAGTACTTC
cdr3_aa: CASSYSARSYEQYF

j_call: TRBJ1-3
v_call: TRBV2
d_call: -
clone_size: once
cdr3_nt: TGTGCCAGCAGTGGTGGGGGGGCAGGTGGAAACACCATATATTTT
cdr3_aa: CASSGGGAGGNTIYF

j_call: TRBJ2-7
v_call: TRBV9
d_call: -
clone_size: -
cdr3_nt: TGTGCCAGCAGGACAAACACTCCTCATAGCGTCTGTAGGCGTGACTCCGTCTACGAGCAGTACTTC
cdr3_aa: CASRTNTPHSVCRRDSVYEQYF

j_call: TRBJ2-5
v_call: TRBV13
d_call: TRBD2
clone_size: -
cdr3_nt: TGTGCCAGCAGCGCCGGGAGGACCCCGTACCAAGAGACCCAGTACTTC
cdr3_aa: CASSAGRTPYQETQYF

j_call: TRBJ2-6
v_call: TRBV19
d_call: -
clone_size: few
cdr3_nt: TGTGCCAGTAGTATACCCGGGTCTGGGGCCAACGTCCTGACTTTC
cdr3_aa: CASSIPGSGANVLTF

j_call: TRBJ1-5
v_call: TRBV7-8
d_call: -
clone_size: -
cdr3_nt: TGTGCCAGCAGCTTAAATTCCAATCAGCCCCAGCATTTT
cdr3_aa: CASSLNSNQPQHF

j_call: TRBJ2-2
v_call: TRBV5-1
d_call: TRBD2
clone_size: -
cdr3_nt: TGCGCCAGCAGCCTCCCCAATAGCGGGGGTAACACCGGGGAGCTGTTTTTT
cdr3_aa: CASSLPNSGGNTGELFF